This TCR beta chain was observed in a study of cytomegalovirus exposure and HLA in healthy donors. The PCR made use of 60 Vbeta and 13 Jbeta primers. Data came from immunoSEQ multiplex PCR; TCRdb stores just in-frame clones and leaves some out. The data hold around 300,000 clones, with under 80% observed a single time. The trim removed 5 bases at V and 10 bases at J, leaving 7 bases unmatched. The CDR3 is made up of 14 amino acids. The germline V gene has CDR1 WNHNN and CDR2 SYGVQD (reference sequence). Comments on this clone: Its antigen is unidentified.

Study-level points and caveats: Later on, a genetic analysis was performed. It linked a missense variant in DCLRE1C with V- and J-gene trimming of TCR beta. An analysis that was carried out later associated some 17,000 TCR beta sequences with HLA alleles at 0.05 false discovery rate.

Sequencing was done on a sample of PBMCs. The V and J genes are TRBV10-1 and TRBJ2-1; 11 positions match TRBD2. This receptor was identified in a female donor in good health and CMV-seronegative. The CDR3, as DNA: TGCGCCAGCAGTCCCGGGACTAGCGGTTTCGAGCAGTTCTTC. It encodes CASSPGTSGFEQFF.